This T cell receptor (beta chain) was observed in a study of T cells in Graves' hyperthyroidism and ophthalmopathy. The cohort's ophthalmopathy patients, a group with duration under 3 months, had a Clinical Activity Score of at least 3 and a NOSPECS grade of at least 4. Fresh 10 ml peripheral blood yielded PBMCs. Researchers took RNA transcripts and amplified the TCR beta CDR3 regions from them. Researchers ran a first-round RT-PCR on the TCR CDR3 using the HTBI primer set. TCRdb re-called the multiplex PCR reads with MiXCR, one entry per CDR3 protein. The table includes roughly 500,000 distinct CDR3 sequences, about 15% detected once. Of note for this clonotype: Its antigen is unknown.

General observations from the study: Also found in blood were most expanded thyroid clonotypes above 0.001. Model predictions of ophthalmopathy came a median about 6.3 months before onset.

J gave up 1 base and V 5 bases, and 13 bases lay outside the gene matches. This CDR3 is 17 amino acids long. Germline values: CDR1 SGHDT, CDR2 YYEEEE. The genes are TRBV5-6 and TRBJ1-1, with 8 nucleotides matching TRBD1. The TCR was taken from a woman younger than 45 with Graves' ophthalmopathy. The source material was blood. CDR3 coding DNA: TGTGCCAGCAGTATTGTTAGGACAGGGTTGCGGAACACTGAAGCTTTCTTT. Protein: CASSIVRTGLRNTEAFF.